The rows below give T cell receptor beta chains drawn from one sample of a study of tumor-infiltrating lymphocytes in primary liver carcinoma. In TCRdb, the multiplex PCR reads were re-called with MiXCR into one record per CDR3 protein. The data contain 35,000 to 45,000 distinct CDR3 sequences, roughly 80% of them seen just once; the ten biggest clones take up around 40%. The specimen sequenced was tumor-adjacent normal liver tissue. These receptors came from a woman aged 25 to 45 with primary liver carcinoma and hepatitis B virus infection. Each CDR3 is given with its conserved first and last residue. A D gene is named only where the DNA matches it firmly. Expanded clones get a size class; other rows say once, few or many, or leave the size out.

V gene: TRBV6-6; D gene: -; clone size: many; J gene: TRBJ2-1; CDR3 DNA: TGTGCCAGCAGGGACGGGACGGCTCGGAGGAATGAGCAGTTCTTC; CDR3 protein: CASRDGTARRNEQFF
V gene: TRBV6-2/TRBV6-3; D gene: -; clone size: many; J gene: TRBJ2-7; CDR3 DNA: TGTGCCAGCAGTCGAGGAGACACCTCCTACGAGCAGTACTTC; CDR3 protein: CASSRGDTSYEQYF
V gene: TRBV6-2/TRBV6-3; D gene: -; clone size: -; J gene: TRBJ1-5; CDR3 DNA: TGTGCCAGCAGTTACTCGGGGTATCAGCCACAGCCTTTT; CDR3 protein: CASSYSGYQPQPF
V gene: TRBV12-3/TRBV12-4; D gene: TRBD2; clone size: -; J gene: TRBJ2-5; CDR3 DNA: TGTGCCAGCAGTTTAGGAGCGGGAGTGCGGGGAAAGGAGGCCCAGTACTTC; CDR3 protein: CASSLGAGVRGKEAQYF
V gene: TRBV11-3; D gene: -; clone size: -; J gene: TRBJ2-3; CDR3 DNA: TGTGCTAGCAGCTTAGGTTTTGGAGCGAGAGCAGGAGGCACAGATATGCAGTATTTT; CDR3 protein: CASSLGFGARAGGTDMQYF
V gene: TRBV11-2; D gene: -; clone size: -; J gene: TRBJ2-1; CDR3 DNA: TGTGCCAGCAGCCATCGTGGGGCCTACAACGAGCTGTTCTTC; CDR3 protein: CASSHRGAYNELFF
V gene: TRBV6-1; D gene: TRBD2; clone size: many; J gene: TRBJ2-7; CDR3 DNA: TGTGCCACATCGGCACTAGCGGGAGCCAACGAGCAGTACTTC; CDR3 protein: CATSALAGANEQYF
V gene: TRBV7-9; D gene: -; clone size: -; J gene: TRBJ2-2; CDR3 DNA: TGTGCCAGCAGCTCTGAACGTGCGAACACCGGGGAGCAGTTTTTT; CDR3 protein: CASSSERANTGEQFF
V gene: TRBV9; D gene: -; clone size: once; J gene: TRBJ1-4; CDR3 DNA: TGTGCCAGCAGCGTAGGTACGGCAACTAATGAAAAACTGTTTTTT; CDR3 protein: CASSVGTATNEKLFF
V gene: TRBV11-2; D gene: -; clone size: -; J gene: TRBJ2-5; CDR3 DNA: TGTACCAGCACCGGTCTCGGCGTAGGAGGGACCAAGTACTTC; CDR3 protein: CTSTGLGVGGTKYF
V gene: TRBV6-2/TRBV6-3; D gene: -; clone size: many; J gene: TRBJ2-2; CDR3 DNA: TGTGCCAGCAGTTACCCCCCCGGGGAGAGAGGCACCGGGGAGCTGTTTTTT; CDR3 protein: CASSYPPGERGTGELFF
V gene: TRBV6-2/TRBV6-3; D gene: TRBD2; clone size: many; J gene: TRBJ2-3; CDR3 DNA: TGTGCCAGCAGTCGCCCAGCGGGAGGCGCAGATACGCAGTATTTT; CDR3 protein: CASSRPAGGADTQYF
V gene: TRBV28; D gene: -; clone size: -; J gene: TRBJ2-3; CDR3 DNA: TGTGCCAGCAGTCAAACTAGATTAGATACGCAATATTTT; CDR3 protein: CASSQTRLDTQYF
V gene: TRBV29-1; D gene: -; clone size: -; J gene: TRBJ1-1; CDR3 DNA: TGCAACGAAAGGGGGGGGCTGAACACTGAAGCTTTCTTC; CDR3 protein: CNERGGLNTEAFF
V gene: TRBV11-2; D gene: TRBD1; clone size: -; J gene: TRBJ2-5; CDR3 DNA: TGTGCCATCAGCACAAGAGTAGGGGGCGCGAAAGAGACCCAGTACTTC; CDR3 protein: CAISTRVGGAKETQYF
V gene: TRBV28; D gene: -; clone size: many; J gene: TRBJ2-2; CDR3 DNA: TGTGCCAGTCGGACCGGGTCAACCACCGGGGAGCTGTTTTTT; CDR3 protein: CASRTGSTTGELFF
V gene: TRBV5-1; D gene: TRBD1; clone size: -; J gene: TRBJ2-7; CDR3 DNA: TGCGTCAGCAGCTGGGACAGGGGGTACAAGCAGTACTTC; CDR3 protein: CVSSWDRGYKQYF
V gene: TRBV11-2; D gene: -; clone size: once; J gene: TRBJ2-7; CDR3 DNA: TGTGCCAGTAGCTCCGCGGAAGCTGCCTACGAGCAGTACTTC; CDR3 protein: CASSSAEAAYEQYF
V gene: TRBV6-2/TRBV6-3; D gene: TRBD2; clone size: -; J gene: TRBJ2-1; CDR3 DNA: TGTGCCAACAGTTACGGCAGTGCGGGTCTAGCGGGAGGGCCTAACAATGAGCAGTCCTTC; CDR3 protein: CANSYGSAGLAGGPNNEQSF
V gene: TRBV5-6; D gene: -; clone size: -; J gene: TRBJ2-2; CDR3 DNA: TGTACCAGCAGCTTGACATCCAGAGTCACCGGGGAGCTATTTTTT; CDR3 protein: CTSSLTSRVTGELFF
V gene: TRBV6-2/TRBV6-3; D gene: -; clone size: -; J gene: TRBJ1-3; CDR3 DNA: TGTGCCAGCAGCTACCTGGACACGACGAGAGGAAACACCATATATTTT; CDR3 protein: CASSYLDTTRGNTIYF
V gene: TRBV7-8; D gene: TRBD2; clone size: -; J gene: TRBJ2-3; CDR3 DNA: TGTGCAAGCAGCTTAGTTGGGACTAGCGGGAGGCGGATGCAGTATTTT; CDR3 protein: CASSLVGTSGRRMQYF
V gene: TRBV7-9; D gene: -; clone size: -; J gene: TRBJ1-1; CDR3 DNA: TGTGCCACCAGACGGGCAGGGGAGAGGGCTGAAGCTCTCTTT; CDR3 protein: CATRRAGERAEALF
V gene: TRBV6-2/TRBV6-3; D gene: -; clone size: -; J gene: TRBJ2-1; CDR3 DNA: TGTGCCAGCAGCTGGGTTGTCTATGAGCAGTTCTTC; CDR3 protein: CASSWVVYEQFF
V gene: TRBV7-8; D gene: -; clone size: -; J gene: TRBJ2-3; CDR3 DNA: TGTGCCAGCAGCTTCCCGGCTGGGGACACAGATACGCAGTATTTT; CDR3 protein: CASSFPAGDTDTQYF
V gene: TRBV7-8; D gene: -; clone size: once; J gene: TRBJ2-7; CDR3 DNA: TGTGCTAGCAGCTCGCTCTCGGCACTCTACGAGCAGTACTTC; CDR3 protein: CASSSLSALYEQYF
V gene: TRBV11-2; D gene: -; clone size: -; J gene: TRBJ2-3; CDR3 DNA: TGTGCCAGCAGCTTAATACCCGGCGCTACAGATACGCAGTATTTT; CDR3 protein: CASSLIPGATDTQYF
V gene: TRBV29-1; D gene: -; clone size: -; J gene: TRBJ2-5; CDR3 DNA: TGCAGTATTGAAGCCTTCCGGTTAGGGGTCCAAGAGACCCAGTACTTC; CDR3 protein: CSIEAFRLGVQETQYF
V gene: TRBV19; D gene: -; clone size: few; J gene: TRBJ1-6; CDR3 DNA: TGTGCCAGTAACGGTGACAGCTCCTATAATTCACCCCTCCACTTT; CDR3 protein: CASNGDSSYNSPLHF
V gene: TRBV30; D gene: TRBD2; clone size: many; J gene: TRBJ2-1; CDR3 DNA: TGTGCCTGGAGGGGGACTAGCGGGCGTCTAGCCTACAATGAGCAGTTCTTC; CDR3 protein: CAWRGTSGRLAYNEQFF
V gene: TRBV6-2/TRBV6-3; D gene: -; clone size: -; J gene: TRBJ2-1; CDR3 DNA: TGTGCCAGCCCTTCTACGAGTGGGGCTCTCTCCTACAATGAGCAATTCTTC; CDR3 protein: CASPSTSGALSYNEQFF
V gene: TRBV4-3; D gene: -; clone size: -; J gene: TRBJ2-1; CDR3 DNA: TGCGCCAGCAACCAAGAAAGTACTATCGGGTTCTACAATGAGCAGTTCTTC; CDR3 protein: CASNQESTIGFYNEQFF
V gene: TRBV12-3/TRBV12-4; D gene: TRBD2; clone size: many; J gene: TRBJ2-1; CDR3 DNA: TGTGCCAGCAGTTCCCTCCGGACTAGCGGGTTCAGCTCCTACAATGAGCAGTTCTTC; CDR3 protein: CASSSLRTSGFSSYNEQFF
V gene: TRBV30; D gene: -; clone size: -; J gene: TRBJ2-1; CDR3 DNA: TGTGCCTGGAGCCTATCGCGACTTCCCGAGTACAATGAGCAGTTCTTC; CDR3 protein: CAWSLSRLPEYNEQFF
V gene: TRBV5-4; D gene: -; clone size: -; J gene: TRBJ2-5; CDR3 DNA: TGTGCCAGCAGCAACGGGGGCGGGGGAGAGACCCAGTACTTC; CDR3 protein: CASSNGGGGETQYF
V gene: TRBV28; D gene: TRBD1; clone size: -; J gene: TRBJ1-5; CDR3 DNA: TGTGCTAGGAGGAAGACAGGGAACAATCAGCCCCAGCATTTT; CDR3 protein: CARRKTGNNQPQHF
V gene: TRBV4-2; D gene: TRBD1; clone size: -; J gene: TRBJ2-3; CDR3 DNA: TGTGCCAGCAGCTTGGGACAGGGGGGCACAGATACGCAGTGTTTT; CDR3 protein: CASSLGQGGTDTQCF
V gene: TRBV19; D gene: TRBD1; clone size: -; J gene: TRBJ2-5; CDR3 DNA: TGTGCCAGTAGCCTAACCCCCCTCCCGGGACAGGGGCGACTTACGGAGAAGATCCAGTACTTC; CDR3 protein: CASSLTPLPGQGRLTEKIQYF
V gene: TRBV6-1; D gene: -; clone size: -; J gene: TRBJ1-1; CDR3 DNA: TGTGCCAGCAGTGAGTTTAGGTTTTACGATTCTGAAGCTTTCTTT; CDR3 protein: CASSEFRFYDSEAFF
V gene: TRBV28; D gene: -; clone size: -; J gene: TRBJ1-3; CDR3 DNA: TGTGGCAGCTCAGCACAGTTGATGAGAAACACCATATATTTT; CDR3 protein: CGSSAQLMRNTIYF
V gene: TRBV7-9; D gene: TRBD1; clone size: -; J gene: TRBJ2-1; CDR3 DNA: TGTGCCAGCAGTTCGGACAGGGGGCGATTCAATGAGCTGTTCTTC; CDR3 protein: CASSSDRGRFNELFF
V gene: TRBV4-3; D gene: TRBD2; clone size: -; J gene: TRBJ2-3; CDR3 DNA: TGCGCCAGCAGCCAAGAGTCGGGAGGCGCAGATACGCGGTATTTT; CDR3 protein: CASSQESGGADTRYF